A single sample is the source of the 17 T cell receptor beta chains below, sequenced in a study of T cells after posttransplantation cyclophosphamide (TCRdb year 2016). Libraries came from the immunoSEQ multiplex PCR assay. TCRdb re-hosts the immuneACCESS table, in-frame sequences only. Its copies lack some clones; in the studies checked, an unresolved V gene accounts for under half of them, and the cause for the rest is not known. The table records over 35,000 clones for this sample, and not one of them appears only once. The biggest ten clones account for about 2.5% of the sample. Source material: PBMCs. Receptor source: a man aged 35 to 55 in good health, CMV-negative, and a related stem cell transplant donor.

This clone was recorded at least ten times. The chain recombines TRBV6-1 with TRBJ1-6; 7 bases are a match to TRBD1. The V and J ends lost 2 bases and 8 bases, in that order; junction bases with no gene match: 9. The germline gives CDR1 MNHNS, CDR2 SASEGT. The CDR3 is 16 amino acids. The CDR3 here is CASSEMVGQDYSPLHF. CDR3 nucleotide sequence: TGTGCCAGCAGTGAAATGGTCGGACAGGACTATTCACCCCTCCACTTT.

In its sample, this clone was seen many times. The chain couples TRBV9 to TRBJ2-5, with 9 nucleotides matching TRBD2. V was clipped by 0 bases and J by 4 bases; unmatched bases: 4. This CDR3 is 15 amino acids long. Germline V gene lookup returns CDR1 SGDLS and CDR2 YYNGEE. The CDR3 loop is CASSVEAGGGETQYF. In DNA form, the CDR3 reads TGTGCCAGCAGCGTAGAAGCGGGAGGAGGAGAGACCCAGTACTTC.

This clone was recorded many times. The chain links TRBV14 to TRBJ2-5; 12 positions agree with TRBD2. V was pared by 4 bases and J by 1 base, with 4 bases of the junction left unmatched. Per germline, CDR1 SGHDN and CDR2 FVKESK. This CDR3 is built from 16 residues. In DNA, the CDR3 is TGTGCCAGCAGCCCCCGGACTAGCGGGATCCAAGAGACCCAGTACTTC. Residues: CASSPRTSGIQETQYF.

This clone was detected ten times or more. The chain uses TRBV10-3 and TRBJ1-5, with 7 bases that match TRBD1. The V and J ends lost 10 bases and 2 bases, in that order; junction bases with no gene match: 5. This CDR3 spans 13 amino acids. Germline assignment: CDR1 ENHRY and CDR2 SYGVKD. CDR3 loop: CATQGVGNQPQHF. The CDR3 region has the DNA TGTGCCACGCAGGGGGTAGGCAATCAGCCCCAGCATTTT.

This clone was counted many times. This chain uses TRBV19 with TRBJ2-7, with D possibly matching TRBD1 (6 bases). Germline V gene data show CDR1 as LNHDA and CDR2 as SQIVND (reference sequence). CDR3 length: 14 amino acids. V was trimmed by 5 bases and J by 5 bases, leaving 16 bases between them. The CDR3 is CASSGQTTVDEQYF. The CDR3 nucleotides are TGTGCCAGTAGTGGACAGACTACGGTCGACGAGCAGTACTTC.

This clone has only a few counts. V usage is TRBV6-5 and J usage is TRBJ1-6; 10 bases are a match to TRBD1. Losses at the gene ends were 2 bases for V and 7 bases for J; bases not matched to a gene: 2. The CDR3 has 15 residues. Germline V lookup: CDR1 MNHEY, CDR2 SVGAGI. The CDR3 nucleotides read TGTGCCAGCAGTTACGGGACAGGGGAAAATTCACCCCTCCACTTT. Translation gives CASSYGTGENSPLHF.

Ten or more counts support this clone. This rearrangement joins TRBV4-1 to TRBJ1-3; 7 nucleotides agree with TRBD1. The germline V gene has CDR1 MGHRA and CDR2 YSYEKL. V dropped 3 bases and J dropped 3; count of bases not matched to a gene: 8. The length of the CDR3 is 16 residues. The CDR3 is CASSQSTGVFGNTIYF. DNA for the CDR3: TGCGCCAGCAGCCAGTCCACAGGGGTATTTGGAAACACCATATATTTT.

This clone has at least ten counts. The chain carries TRBV30 and TRBJ1-1, with a tentative D call TRBD1 (6 bases). V dropped 0 bases and J dropped 8 bases, with 7 bases sitting between them. Germline-derived CDR1 and CDR2 are GTSNPN and SVGIG (reference sequence). The CDR3 runs 11 residues. The CDR3 sequence is CAWSVTGEAFF. The CDR3 DNA reads TGTGCCTGGAGTGTGACAGGCGAAGCTTTCTTT.

This rearrangement joins TRBV7-9 to TRBJ2-3; 12 bases match TRBD2. Germline-derived CDR1 and CDR2 are SEHNR and FQNEAQ (reference sequence). Trimming cost V 5 bases and J 0 bases; bases outside gene matches: 3. This CDR3 has 16 amino acids. The CDR3 loop is CASSRGTSGSTDTQYF. CDR3 bases: TGTGCCAGCAGCCGCGGGACTAGCGGGAGCACAGATACGCAGTATTTT.

The table lists this clone with many counts. The rearrangement uses TRBV28 and TRBJ1-2, with D possibly TRBD1 on 5 matching bases. This CDR3 spans 14 amino acids. Trimming removed 1 base from V and 5 bases from J, with 11 bases in between. Germline-derived CDR1 and CDR2 are MDHEN and SYDVKM. CDR3 bases: TGTGCCAGCAGTTTATCAGGGATTATTTATGGCTACACCTTC. Its translation: CASSLSGIIYGYTF.

In its sample, this clone was seen many times. The V call is TRBV5-1, the J call TRBJ2-1; 8 nucleotides match TRBD2. With V trimmed by 4 bases and J by 8 bases, 14 bases remained unmatched. The CDR3 consists of 16 residues. CDR1 is SGHRS and CDR2 is YFSETQ in the germline V gene. The CDR3 nucleotides read TGCGCCAGCAGCCGGGGGGACACTAGCGGATTCGATGAGCAGTTCTTC. Translating gives CASSRGDTSGFDEQFF.

At least ten counts were recorded for this clone. This chain joins TRBV28 and TRBJ1-1; TRBD1 matches at 9 bases. Trimming removed 6 bases from V and 5 bases from J; junction bases left unmatched: 10. Germline CDR1 and CDR2: MDHEN and SYDVKM. The CDR3 is 15 residues long. CDR3 DNA sequence: TGTGCCAGCAGACAACCGGGACAGGGATGGACTGAAGCTTTCTTT. Protein product: CASRQPGQGWTEAFF.

This clone was counted at least ten times. This chain connects TRBV19 to TRBJ2-1; D is possibly TRBD2 (5 bases). The V gene's germline CDR1 is LNHDA and CDR2 SQIVND (reference sequence). This CDR3 contains 12 residues. Between the trimmed V and J ends, which lost 6 bases and 9 bases, there was a span of 12 bases. The CDR3 DNA reads as TGTGCCAGTAGGGACCGACGGGGTGAGCAGTTCTTC. Translating it yields CASRDRRGEQFF.

This clone came up a few times. The CDR3 reads CATSMMAGETQYF. The CDR3 bases are TGTGCCACCAGCATGATGGCGGGGGAGACCCAGTACTTC. This chain joins TRBV15 and TRBJ2-5; weak D call: TRBD2 (6 bases). Trimming left V 4 bases short and J 5 bases short, with 11 bases between. Germline values: CDR1 LNHNV, CDR2 YYDKDF (reference sequence). CDR3 length: 13 residues.

There are a few counts of this clone. The genes are TRBV18 and TRBJ1-5; 8 bases fit TRBD1. There are 16 residues in the CDR3. The V segment lost 2 bases and the J segment 4 bases; nucleotides outside the gene matches: 7. The germline V gene encodes CDR1 KGHSH and CDR2 LQKENI. The DNA of the CDR3 is TGTGCCAGCTCACCAAGGACAGGGAAGGGGAATCAGCCCCAGCATTTT. Its protein is CASSPRTGKGNQPQHF.

This clone occurred many times. V usage is TRBV6-5 and J usage is TRBJ1-1; TRBD1 might be the D (6 bases). V lost 3 bases and J 2 bases, leaving 13 bases between the germline ends. This CDR3 spans 15 amino acids. Per the germline V gene, CDR1 is MNHEY and CDR2 is SVGAGI. The CDR3 sequence: CASSYQDRPNTEAFF. The CDR3 DNA reads as TGTGCCAGCAGTTATCAGGACAGACCTAACACTGAAGCTTTCTTT.

This clone was seen at least ten times. This chain joins TRBV11-2 and TRBJ2-2; 9 positions agree with TRBD1. Germline lookup yields CDR1 SGHAT and CDR2 FQNNGV. The CDR3 spans 14 residues. V shed 5 bases, J shed 7 bases, and the junction held 5 bases outside the gene matches. CDR3 bases: TGTGCCAGCAGCATTAACAGGGGGCGCGGGGAGCTGTTTTTT. It translates to CASSINRGRGELFF.